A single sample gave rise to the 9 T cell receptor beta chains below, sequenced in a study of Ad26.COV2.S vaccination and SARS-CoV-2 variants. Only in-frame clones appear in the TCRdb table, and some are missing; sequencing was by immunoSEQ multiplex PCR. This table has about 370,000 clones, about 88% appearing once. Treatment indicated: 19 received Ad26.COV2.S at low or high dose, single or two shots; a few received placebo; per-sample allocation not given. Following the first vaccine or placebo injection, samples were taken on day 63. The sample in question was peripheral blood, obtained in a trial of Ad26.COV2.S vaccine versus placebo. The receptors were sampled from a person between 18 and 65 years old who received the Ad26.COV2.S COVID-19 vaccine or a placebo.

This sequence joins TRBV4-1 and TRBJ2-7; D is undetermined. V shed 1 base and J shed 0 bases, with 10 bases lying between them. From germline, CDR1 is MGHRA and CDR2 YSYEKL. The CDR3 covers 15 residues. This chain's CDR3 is CASSQGLQSSYEQYF. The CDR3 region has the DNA TGCGCCAGCAGCCAAGGTTTACAGAGCTCCTACGAGCAGTACTTC.

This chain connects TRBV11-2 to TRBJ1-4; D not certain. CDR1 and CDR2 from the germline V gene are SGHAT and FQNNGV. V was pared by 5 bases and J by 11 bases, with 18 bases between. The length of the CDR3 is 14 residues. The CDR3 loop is CASSGTVAPGKLFF. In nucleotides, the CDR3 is TGTGCCAGCAGCGGAACAGTTGCCCCTGGGAAACTGTTTTTT.

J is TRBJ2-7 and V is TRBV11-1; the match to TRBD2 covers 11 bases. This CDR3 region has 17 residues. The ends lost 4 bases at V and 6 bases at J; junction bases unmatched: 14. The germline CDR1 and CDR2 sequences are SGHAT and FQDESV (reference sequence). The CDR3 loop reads CASSSAGSSGGLFEQYF. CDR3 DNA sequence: TGTGCCAGCAGCTCAGCCGGATCTAGCGGGGGGCTGTTCGAGCAGTACTTC.

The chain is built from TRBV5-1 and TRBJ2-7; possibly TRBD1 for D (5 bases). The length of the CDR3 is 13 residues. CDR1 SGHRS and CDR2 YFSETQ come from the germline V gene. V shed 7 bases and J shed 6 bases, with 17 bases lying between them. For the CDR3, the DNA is TGCGCCAGCGCCGGAGAAGGGGTCGGCGAGCAGTACTTC. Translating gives CASAGEGVGEQYF.

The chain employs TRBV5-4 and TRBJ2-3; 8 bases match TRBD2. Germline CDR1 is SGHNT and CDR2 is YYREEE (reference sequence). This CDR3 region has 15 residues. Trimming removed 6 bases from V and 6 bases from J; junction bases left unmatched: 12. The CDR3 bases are TGTGCCAGCAACCCCGGCGGGGGGCTCATGGATACGCAGTATTTT. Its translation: CASNPGGGLMDTQYF.

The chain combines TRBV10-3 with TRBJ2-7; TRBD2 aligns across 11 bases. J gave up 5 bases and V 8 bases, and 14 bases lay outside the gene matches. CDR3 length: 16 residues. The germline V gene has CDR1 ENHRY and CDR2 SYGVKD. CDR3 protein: CAISVEGSGGAHEQYF. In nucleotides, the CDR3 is TGTGCCATCTCTGTCGAAGGTAGCGGGGGGGCCCACGAGCAGTACTTC.

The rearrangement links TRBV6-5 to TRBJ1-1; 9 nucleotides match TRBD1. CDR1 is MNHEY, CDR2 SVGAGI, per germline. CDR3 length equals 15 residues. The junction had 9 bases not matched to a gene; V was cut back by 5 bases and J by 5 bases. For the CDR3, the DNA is TGTGCCAGCAGTCGAACAGGGGGCGGACGGACTGAAGCTTTCTTT. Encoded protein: CASSRTGGGRTEAFF.

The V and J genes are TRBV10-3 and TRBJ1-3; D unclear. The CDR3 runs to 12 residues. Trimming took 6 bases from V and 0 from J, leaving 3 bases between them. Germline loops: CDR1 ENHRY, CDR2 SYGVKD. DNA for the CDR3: TGTGCCATCAGGACCTCTGGAAACACCATATATTTT. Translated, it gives CAIRTSGNTIYF.

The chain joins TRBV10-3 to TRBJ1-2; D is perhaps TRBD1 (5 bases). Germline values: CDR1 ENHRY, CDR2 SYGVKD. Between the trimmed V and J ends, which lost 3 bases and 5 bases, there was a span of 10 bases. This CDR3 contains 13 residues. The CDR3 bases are TGTGCCATCAGTGAAGAATCAGGGTATGGCTACACCTTC. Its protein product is CAISEESGYGYTF.